These 25 T cell receptor beta chains originate from one sample sequenced in a study of cytomegalovirus exposure and HLA in healthy donors. Primers: 60 Vbeta forward and 13 Jbeta reverse. Using immunoSEQ multiplex PCR, the repertoire was profiled, and TCRdb retains in-frame clones only, with some absent. Of around 190,000 clones detected, 79% appear once; the ten largest clones hold 1.6%. Material: PBMCs. The source is a woman in her 50s in good health and CMV-seronegative.

For the CDR3, the DNA is TGTGCCAGCAGTTTATTGGGGGCGGACGAGCAGTACTTC. Its protein product is CASSLLGADEQYF. V gene TRBV27 combines with J gene TRBJ2-7; D is perhaps TRBD1 (6 bases). CDR1 is MNHEY and CDR2 is SMNVEV in the germline V gene (reference sequence). Trimming removed 1 base at V and 5 bases at J, with 9 bases between. The CDR3 sequence is 13 residues long.

This clone was detected once. The chain employs TRBV9 and TRBJ2-3; 9 bases are a match to TRBD2. Germline V gives CDR1 SGDLS, CDR2 YYNGEE. CDR3 length: 16 amino acids. J was trimmed by 2 bases and V by 3 bases; bases with no gene match: 7. The CDR3 region is CASSGRKRGVTDTQYF. In DNA, the CDR3 is TGTGCCAGCAGCGGTCGTAAGCGGGGGGTCACAGATACGCAGTATTTT. Full variable domain (outside the CDR3, taken from reference TRBV9 and TRBJ2-3): DSGVTQTPKHLITATGQRVTLRCSPRSGDLSVYWYQQSLDQGLQFLIQYYNGEERAKGNILERFSAQQFPDLHSELNLSSLELGDSALYFCASSGRKRGVTDTQYFGPGTRLTVL.

The table lists this clone with a count of one. The chain carries TRBV5-1 and TRBJ1-2; TRBD1 might be the D (6 bases). This CDR3 spans 13 amino acids. Germline CDR1 is SGHRS and CDR2 is YFSETQ. V was pared by 1 base and J by 8 bases, with 12 bases between. This CDR3 reads CASSLNREGGYTF. DNA of the CDR3: TGCGCCAGCAGCTTGAACAGGGAGGGGGGCTACACCTTC.

The chain carries TRBV5-4 and TRBJ2-3, with 8 nucleotides matching TRBD2. Germline-derived CDR1 and CDR2 are SGHNT and YYREEE (reference sequence). Trimming at V came to 3 bases and at J to 3 bases, leaving 3 bases not matched to a gene. The CDR3 has 14 residues. CDR3 DNA sequence: TGTGCCAGCAGCTCCGGGACTAGGACAGATACGCAGTATTTT. It is translated as CASSSGTRTDTQYF. Using reference TRBV5-4 and TRBJ2-3 for the parts outside the CDR3, the full variable domain is ETGVTQSPTHLIKTRGQQVTLRCSSQSGHNTVSWYQQALGQGPQFIFQYYREEENGRGNFPPRFSGLQFPNYSSELNVNALELDDSALYLCASSSGTRTDTQYFGPGTRLTVL.

V and J are TRBV29-1 and TRBJ2-5; D possibly corresponds to TRBD2 (5 bases). This CDR3 has 11 amino acids. Germline-derived CDR1 and CDR2 are SQVTM and ANQGSEA. Between the trimmed V and J ends, which lost 6 bases and 4 bases, there was a span of 9 bases. DNA of the CDR3: TGCAGCGTCGGGATGGGAGAGACCCAGTACTTC. Its protein product is CSVGMGETQYF.

Turning to this clone: In the same sample, other DNA sequences code for this CDR3. The chain has TRBV19 and TRBJ2-3; 8 bases are shared with TRBD2. CDR3 length: 15 residues. Losses at the gene ends were 1 base for V and 4 bases for J; bases not matched to a gene: 4. Per the germline V gene, CDR1 is LNHDA and CDR2 is SQIVND (reference sequence). The CDR3 region is CASSIAGAGADTQYF. The CDR3 DNA is TGTGCCAGTAGTATAGCAGGAGCGGGGGCAGATACGCAGTATTTT. Full variable domain (remainder filled in from reference TRBV19 and TRBJ2-3): DGGITQSPKYLFRKEGQNVTLSCEQNLNHDAMYWYRQDPGQGLRLIYYSQIVNDFQKGDIAEGYSVSREKKESFPLTVTSAQKNPTAFYLCASSIAGAGADTQYFGPGTRLTVL.

The rearrangement links TRBV19 to TRBJ1-5; D gene uncertain. CDR1 and CDR2 from the germline V gene are LNHDA and SQIVND (reference sequence). The length of the CDR3 is 14 residues. The V end was cut by 7 bases, the J end by 6 bases, with 16 bases between. Here the CDR3 reads CASTPMEGIQPQHF. CDR3 bases: TGTGCCAGTACCCCGATGGAGGGTATTCAGCCCCAGCATTTT.

The chain couples TRBV7-2 to TRBJ2-5; 9 nucleotides agree with TRBD1. Trimming at V came to 5 bases and at J to 3 bases, leaving 4 bases not matched to a gene. CDR1 and CDR2 (germline): SGHTA, FQGNSA. This CDR3 region has 14 residues. The CDR3 DNA is TGTGCCAGCAGCCGGACAGGGGAAAAAGAGACCCAGTACTTC. Translation gives CASSRTGEKETQYF.

The V gene is TRBV14, the J gene TRBJ2-3; TRBD2 aligns across 7 bases. V lost 4 bases, J lost 3 bases, and 10 bases stayed unmatched. The V gene's germline CDR1 is SGHDN and CDR2 FVKESK. The CDR3 length is 16 residues. DNA of the CDR3: TGTGCCAGCAGCCCCTGGGAGGGTTCGTGGACAGATACGCAGTATTTT. Its translation is CASSPWEGSWTDTQYF. Combining the CDR3 with reference TRBV14 and TRBJ2-3 gives the whole variable domain EAGVTQFPSHSVIEKGQTVTLRCDPISGHDNLYWYRRVMGKEIKFLLHFVKESKQDESGMPNNRFLAERTGGTYSTLKVQPAELEDSGVYFCASSPWEGSWTDTQYFGPGTRLTVL.

With respect to this clone: The DNA is left out, because the CDR3 cannot be placed on it with certainty; the CDR3 is given as TCRdb lists it. Other DNA sequences from this sample encode an identical CDR3 as well. This chain uses TRBV29-1 with TRBJ1-1; TRBD1, the table's D call, lacks a check against the DNA. Germline loops: CDR1 SQVTM, CDR2 ANQGSEA. The CDR3 length is 18 residues, termini included. The CDR3 region is CSVDPGPGQVGGGTEAFF.

The V and J genes are TRBV2 and TRBJ2-7, with 11 bases identical to TRBD2. J gave up 0 bases and V 4 bases, and 5 bases lay outside the gene matches. The CDR3 is 16 residues long. Germline V gene sequence: CDR1 SNHLY, CDR2 FYNNEI. CDR3 coding DNA: TGTGCCAGCAGTGTTACTAGCGGGGGAAGCTCCTACGAGCAGTACTTC. Residues: CASSVTSGGSSYEQYF. The whole variable domain, filled in from reference TRBV2 and TRBJ2-7, reads EPEVTQTPSHQVTQMGQEVILRCVPISNHLYFYWYRQILGQKVEFLVSFYNNEISEKSEIFDDQFSVERPDGSNFTLKIRSTKLEDSAMYFCASSVTSGGSSYEQYFGPGTRLTVT.

V is TRBV10-3 and J is TRBJ2-7, with D tentatively TRBD1 (6 bases). This CDR3 is 14 amino acids long. Per germline, CDR1 ENHRY and CDR2 SYGVKD. V dropped 3 bases and J dropped 0 bases, with 9 bases sitting between them. CDR3 sequence: CAISDWTASYEQYF. CDR3 in DNA: TGTGCCATCAGTGATTGGACAGCCTCCTACGAGCAGTACTTC.

The rearrangement links TRBV29-1 to TRBJ1-3, with 9 bases fitting TRBD1. With 1 base clipped from V and 0 bases from J, the junction kept 19 bases outside the gene matches. The CDR3 is 21 amino acids. CDR1 is SQVTM, CDR2 ANQGSEA, per germline. The CDR3 nucleotides are TGCAGCGTTGAAGCGCAAAGGGGGAAGGAGGGACAGGGACTCTCTGGAAACACCATATATTTT. This encodes CSVEAQRGKEGQGLSGNTIYF. Looking up the rest from reference TRBV29-1 and TRBJ1-3 gives the full variable domain: SAVISQKPSRDICQRGTSLTIQCQVDSQVTMMFWYRQQPGQSLTLIATANQGSEATYESGFVIDKFPISRPNLTFSTLTVSNMSPEDSSIYLCSVEAQRGKEGQGLSGNTIYFGEGSWLTVV.

The V gene is TRBV10-2, the J gene TRBJ2-2, with TRBD2 matching 7 bases. Germline CDR1 reads WSHSY; CDR2 reads SAAADI. With V trimmed by 8 bases and J by 6 bases, 15 bases remained unmatched. The CDR3 extends over 16 amino acids. The CDR3 is CASSQISGVVSGELFF. CDR3 bases: TGCGCCAGCTCGCAGATCAGCGGGGTGGTGTCCGGGGAGCTGTTTTTT.

This clone was seen only a few times. V and J are TRBV11-2 and TRBJ2-1; 11 nucleotides match TRBD2. Germline V gene data show CDR1 as SGHAT and CDR2 as FQNNGV. The CDR3 length is 15 residues. V was pared by 2 bases and J by 7 bases, with 4 bases of the junction left unmatched. The CDR3: CASSLKLAGVNEQFF. CDR3 in DNA: TGTGCCAGCAGCTTAAAACTAGCGGGAGTTAATGAGCAGTTCTTC.

V usage is TRBV4-1 and J usage is TRBJ2-5, with 7 nucleotides matching TRBD2. The CDR3 has 15 residues. The V segment lost 6 bases and the J segment 4 bases; nucleotides outside the gene matches: 11. The germline V gene has CDR1 MGHRA and CDR2 YSYEKL. Here the CDR3 DNA reads TGCGCCAGCAGTTTGCCCGGGAGGCACGGAGAGACCCAGTACTTC. Its translation: CASSLPGRHGETQYF.

The rearrangement joins TRBV27 to TRBJ1-1; D gene uncertain. The CDR3 runs to 13 residues. V was pared by 3 bases and J by 4 bases, with 9 bases between. Looked up from germline, CDR1 is MNHEY and CDR2 is SMNVEV (reference sequence). The CDR3 sequence: CASSFSRSTEAFF. The CDR3 region has the DNA TGTGCCAGCAGTTTTTCTCGGAGCACTGAAGCTTTCTTT.

The V gene is TRBV9, the J gene TRBJ2-3, with a tentative D call TRBD2 (5 bases). The CDR3 length is 12 residues. Trimming took 0 bases from V and 11 from J, leaving 10 bases between them. Germline CDR1 and CDR2: SGDLS and YYNGEE. CDR3 amino acids: CASSVELGRQYF. The CDR3, as DNA: TGTGCCAGCAGCGTAGAACTAGGAAGGCAGTATTTT.

The genes are TRBV4-1 and TRBJ2-1, with 11 bases that match TRBD2. CDR3 length equals 16 residues. Trimming removed 1 base from V and 2 bases from J; junction bases left unmatched: 1. The germline gives CDR1 MGHRA, CDR2 YSYEKL. CDR3 sequence: CASSQGGLAAYNEQFF. The CDR3 DNA is TGCGCCAGCAGCCAAGGGGGACTAGCGGCCTACAATGAGCAGTTCTTC.

The chain uses TRBV7-9 and TRBJ2-7; no clear D. CDR1 and CDR2 from the germline V gene are SEHNR and FQNEAQ (reference sequence). Trimming cost V 3 bases and J 6 bases, with 15 bases left between them. The CDR3 runs 14 residues. In DNA, the CDR3 is TGTGCCAGCAGCTTCGTTCGTTCCGCCAGCGAGCAGTACTTC. Its translation: CASSFVRSASEQYF.

This clone has just one count. This chain connects TRBV6-6 to TRBJ2-1; 8 bases are shared with TRBD2. Germline-derived CDR1 and CDR2 are MNHNY and SVGAGI (reference sequence). This CDR3 comprises 15 residues. V lost 6 bases to trimming and J lost 6 bases; unmatched junction nucleotides: 10. The CDR3 loop is CASSLPGGTTNEQFF. In nucleotides, the CDR3 is TGTGCCAGCAGCCTACCGGGGGGGACAACCAATGAGCAGTTCTTC.

The rearrangement links TRBV7-9 to TRBJ1-2, with a possible D match to TRBD1 (6 bases). Germline CDR1 is SEHNR and CDR2 is FQNEAQ (reference sequence). Trimming stripped 5 bases from V and 9 bases from J, with 16 bases between. The CDR3 contains 13 residues. The CDR3 DNA is TGTGCCAGCAGCCGCGCAGGGGAAGATAGCTACACCTTC. Translated, it gives CASSRAGEDSYTF.

This chain uses TRBV28 with TRBJ2-3, with TRBD1 matching over 8 bases. V shed 5 bases and J 4 bases; nucleotides not matched to a gene: 11. The CDR3 runs 16 residues. Germline-derived CDR1 and CDR2 are MDHEN and SYDVKM. CDR3 region: CASSPGTGTDSDTQYF. CDR3 sequence (DNA): TGTGCCAGCAGTCCCGGGACAGGTACGGATTCAGATACGCAGTATTTT. The full variable domain, rest sourced from reference TRBV28 and TRBJ2-3, is DVKVTQSSRYLVKRTGEKVFLECVQDMDHENMFWYRQDPGLGLRLIYFSYDVKMKEKGDIPEGYSVSREKKERFSLILESASTNQTSMYLCASSPGTGTDSDTQYFGPGTRLTVL.

The chain links TRBV19 to TRBJ1-2; perhaps TRBD1 as D (5 bases). The CDR3 sequence is 17 residues long. Trimming took off 4 bases at V and 2 bases at J, with 20 bases between the two ends. Per germline, CDR1 LNHDA and CDR2 SQIVND (reference sequence). The CDR3 nucleotides read TGTGCCAGTAGTACAGGGCGGGACCTCCGGCGGAACTATGGCTACACCTTC. Its protein product is CASSTGRDLRRNYGYTF.

The chain has TRBV4-3 and TRBJ2-7, with 13 bases that match TRBD2. V was clipped by 4 bases and J by 2 bases; unmatched bases: 5. The CDR3 sequence is 16 residues long. Germline lookup yields CDR1 LGHNA and CDR2 YSLEER. The CDR3 nucleotides are TGCGCCAGCAGCCTTACCGGGACTAGCGGGGCCTACGAGCAGTACTTC. Its translation is CASSLTGTSGAYEQYF.